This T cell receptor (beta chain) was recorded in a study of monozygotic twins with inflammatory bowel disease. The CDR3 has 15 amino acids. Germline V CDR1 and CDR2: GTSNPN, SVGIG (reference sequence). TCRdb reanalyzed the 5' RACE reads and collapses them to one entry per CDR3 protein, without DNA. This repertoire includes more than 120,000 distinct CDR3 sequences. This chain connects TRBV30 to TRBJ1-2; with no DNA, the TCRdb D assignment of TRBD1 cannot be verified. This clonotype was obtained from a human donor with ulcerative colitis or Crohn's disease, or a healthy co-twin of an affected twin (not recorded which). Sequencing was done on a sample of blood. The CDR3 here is CAWSVRVTGANGYTF.